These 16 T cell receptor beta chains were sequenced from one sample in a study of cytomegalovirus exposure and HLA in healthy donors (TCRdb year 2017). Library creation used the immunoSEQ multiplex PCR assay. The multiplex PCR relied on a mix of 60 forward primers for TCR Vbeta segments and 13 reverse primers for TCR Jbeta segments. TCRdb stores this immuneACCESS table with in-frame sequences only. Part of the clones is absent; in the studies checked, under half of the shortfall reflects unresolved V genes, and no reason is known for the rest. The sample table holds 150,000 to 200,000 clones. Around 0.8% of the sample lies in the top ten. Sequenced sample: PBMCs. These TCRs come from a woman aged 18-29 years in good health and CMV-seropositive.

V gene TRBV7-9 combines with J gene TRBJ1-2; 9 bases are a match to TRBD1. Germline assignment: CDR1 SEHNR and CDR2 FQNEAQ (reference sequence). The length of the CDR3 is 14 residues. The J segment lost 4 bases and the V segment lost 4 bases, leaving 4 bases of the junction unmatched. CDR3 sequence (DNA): TGTGCCAGCAGCTCGACAGGGGGAGGCTATGGCTACACCTTC. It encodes CASSSTGGGYGYTF.

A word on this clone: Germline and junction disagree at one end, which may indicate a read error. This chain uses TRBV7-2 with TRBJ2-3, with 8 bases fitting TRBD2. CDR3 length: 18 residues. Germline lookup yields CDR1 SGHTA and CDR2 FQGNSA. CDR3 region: CASTLGFRAGARTDTQYF. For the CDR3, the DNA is TGTGCCAGCACCTTAGGATTTCGAGCGGGGGCCCGGACAGATACGCAGTATTTT.

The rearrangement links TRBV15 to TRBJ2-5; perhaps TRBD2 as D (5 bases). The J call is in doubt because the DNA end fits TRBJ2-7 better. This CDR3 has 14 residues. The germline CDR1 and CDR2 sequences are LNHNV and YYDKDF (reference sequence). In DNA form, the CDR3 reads TGTGCCACCAGCAGACACGGACCGGGGTACGAGCAGTACTTC. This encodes CATSRHGPGYEQYF.

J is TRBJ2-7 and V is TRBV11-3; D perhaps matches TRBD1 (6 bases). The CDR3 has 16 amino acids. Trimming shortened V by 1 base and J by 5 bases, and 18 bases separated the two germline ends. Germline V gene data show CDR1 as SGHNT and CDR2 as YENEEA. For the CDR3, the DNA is TGTGCCAGCAGCTTAGGAGGGGGTGGGACACTTAACGAGCAGTACTTC. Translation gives CASSLGGGGTLNEQYF.

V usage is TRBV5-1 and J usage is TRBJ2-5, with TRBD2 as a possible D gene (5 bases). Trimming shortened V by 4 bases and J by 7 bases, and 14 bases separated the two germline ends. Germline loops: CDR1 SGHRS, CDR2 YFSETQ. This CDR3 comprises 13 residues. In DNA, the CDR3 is TGCGCCAGCAGCGCGGACGGGATTGGGACCCAGTACTTC. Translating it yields CASSADGIGTQYF. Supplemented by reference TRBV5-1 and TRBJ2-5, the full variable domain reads KAGVTQTPRYLIKTRGQQVTLSCSPISGHRSVSWYQQTPGQGLQFLFEYFSETQRNKGNFPGRFSGRQFSNSRSEMNVSTLELGDSALYLCASSADGIGTQYFGPGTRLLVL.

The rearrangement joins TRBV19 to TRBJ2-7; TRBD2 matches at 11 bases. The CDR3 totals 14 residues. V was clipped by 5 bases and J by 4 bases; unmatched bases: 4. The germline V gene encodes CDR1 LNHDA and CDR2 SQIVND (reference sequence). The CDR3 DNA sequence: TGTGCCAGTAGTTACGGGACTAGCGGATACGAGCAGTACTTC. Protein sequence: CASSYGTSGYEQYF.

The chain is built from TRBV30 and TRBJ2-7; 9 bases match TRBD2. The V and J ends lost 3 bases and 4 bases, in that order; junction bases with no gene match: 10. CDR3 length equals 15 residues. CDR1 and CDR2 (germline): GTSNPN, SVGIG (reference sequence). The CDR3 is CAWSWTSAGVYEQYF. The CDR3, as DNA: TGTGCCTGGAGCTGGACTAGCGCGGGAGTTTACGAGCAGTACTTC.

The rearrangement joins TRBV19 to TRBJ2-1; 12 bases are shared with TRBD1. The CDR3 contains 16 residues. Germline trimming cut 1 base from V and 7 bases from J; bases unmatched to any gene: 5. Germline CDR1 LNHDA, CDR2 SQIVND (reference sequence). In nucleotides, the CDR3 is TGTGCCAGTAGTATAGGGGGACAGGGGGCTCGAAATGAGCAGTTCTTC. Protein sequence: CASSIGGQGARNEQFF.

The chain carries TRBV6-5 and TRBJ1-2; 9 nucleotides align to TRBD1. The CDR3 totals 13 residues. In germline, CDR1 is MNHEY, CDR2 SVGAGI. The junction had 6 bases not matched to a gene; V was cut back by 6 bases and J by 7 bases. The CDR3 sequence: CASRKTGGGGYTF. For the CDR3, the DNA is TGTGCCAGCAGGAAAACAGGGGGCGGTGGCTACACCTTC.

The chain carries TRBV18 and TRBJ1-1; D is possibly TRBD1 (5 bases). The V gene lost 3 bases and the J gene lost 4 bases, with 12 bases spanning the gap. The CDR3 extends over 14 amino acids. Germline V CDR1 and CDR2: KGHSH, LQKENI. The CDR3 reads CASSPDSGITEAFF. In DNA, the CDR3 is TGTGCCAGCTCACCCGATTCAGGGATCACTGAAGCTTTCTTT.

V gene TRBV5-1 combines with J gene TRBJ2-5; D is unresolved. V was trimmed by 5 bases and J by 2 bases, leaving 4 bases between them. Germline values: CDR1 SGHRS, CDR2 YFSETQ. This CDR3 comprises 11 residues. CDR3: CASRQQETQYF. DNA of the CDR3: TGCGCCAGCAGACAACAAGAGACCCAGTACTTC.

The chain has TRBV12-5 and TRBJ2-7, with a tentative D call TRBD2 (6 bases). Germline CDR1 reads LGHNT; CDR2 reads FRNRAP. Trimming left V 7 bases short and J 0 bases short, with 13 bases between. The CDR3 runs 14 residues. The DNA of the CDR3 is TGTGCTAGTGCCTCGGGGGTTTCCTCCTACGAGCAGTACTTC. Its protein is CASASGVSSYEQYF.

For the CDR3, the DNA is TGTGCCACCAGCTTAAAGACAGGGGGGGCCTACGAGCAGTACTTC. This encodes CATSLKTGGAYEQYF. This chain links TRBV15 with TRBJ2-7, with TRBD1 matching 9 bases. The CDR3 is 15 amino acids. Unmatched junction bases numbered 7, after V lost 5 bases and J lost 2 bases. Germline assignment: CDR1 LNHNV and CDR2 YYDKDF (reference sequence).

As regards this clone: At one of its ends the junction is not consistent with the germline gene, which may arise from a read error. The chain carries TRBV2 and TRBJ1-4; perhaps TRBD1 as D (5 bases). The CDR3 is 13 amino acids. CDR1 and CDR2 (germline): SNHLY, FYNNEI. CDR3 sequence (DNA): TGTGCCAGCGATACCGGGGGTAATGAAAAACTGCTTTTT. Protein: CASDTGGNEKLLF.

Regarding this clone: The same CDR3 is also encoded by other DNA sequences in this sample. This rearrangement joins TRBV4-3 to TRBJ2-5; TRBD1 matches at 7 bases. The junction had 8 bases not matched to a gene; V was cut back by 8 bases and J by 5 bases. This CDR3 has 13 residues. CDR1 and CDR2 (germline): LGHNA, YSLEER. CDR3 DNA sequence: TGCGCCAGCTCCAGGACAGGACGGGAGACCCAGTACTTC. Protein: CASSRTGRETQYF.

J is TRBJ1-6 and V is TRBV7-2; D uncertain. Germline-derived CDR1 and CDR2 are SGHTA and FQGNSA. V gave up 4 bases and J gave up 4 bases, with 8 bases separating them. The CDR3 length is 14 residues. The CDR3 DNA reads TGTGCCAGCAGCTACGGGGTTTATAATTCACCCCTCCACTTT. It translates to CASSYGVYNSPLHF. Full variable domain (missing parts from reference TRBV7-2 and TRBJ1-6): GAGVSQSPSNKVTEKGKDVELRCDPISGHTALYWYRQSLGQGLEFLIYFQGNSAPDKSGLPSDRFSAERTGGSVSTLTIQRTQQEDSAVYLCASSYGVYNSPLHFGNGTRLTVT.